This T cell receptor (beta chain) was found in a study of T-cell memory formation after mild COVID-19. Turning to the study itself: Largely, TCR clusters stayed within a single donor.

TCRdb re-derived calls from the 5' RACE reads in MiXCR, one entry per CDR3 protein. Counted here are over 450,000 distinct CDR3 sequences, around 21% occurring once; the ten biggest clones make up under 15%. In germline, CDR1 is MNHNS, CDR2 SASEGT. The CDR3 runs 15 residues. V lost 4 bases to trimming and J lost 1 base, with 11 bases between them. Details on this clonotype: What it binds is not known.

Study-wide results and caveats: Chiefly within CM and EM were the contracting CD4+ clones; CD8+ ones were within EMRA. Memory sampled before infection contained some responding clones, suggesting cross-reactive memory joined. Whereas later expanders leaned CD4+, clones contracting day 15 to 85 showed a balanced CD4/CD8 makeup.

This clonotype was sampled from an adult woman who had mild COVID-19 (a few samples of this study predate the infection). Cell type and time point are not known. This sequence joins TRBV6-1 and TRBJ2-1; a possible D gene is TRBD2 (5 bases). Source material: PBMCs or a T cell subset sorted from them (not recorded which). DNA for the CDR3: TGTGCCAGCAGTGGAGGGCGTCGGTCCTACAATGAGCAGTTCTTC. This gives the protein CASSGGRRSYNEQFF.